The T cell receptor (beta chain) under discussion was sequenced for a study of blood T cell repertoires in COVID-19. Turning to the study itself: PBMCs, B-cell-depleted T cells, or T cells were the source of the cDNA or gDNA that made up the material.

Germline V gives CDR1 SGHTA, CDR2 FQGNSA. This CDR3 contains 12 residues. The trim removed 5 bases at V and 6 bases at J, leaving 4 bases unmatched. The table came from immunoSEQ multiplex PCR; TCRdb's copy has only in-frame clones and leaves some out. The table shows 80,000 to 100,000 clones, with over 70% occurring only once. This clone was observed once. This clonotype was obtained from a man between 60 and 75 years old with acute or convalescent COVID-19. Sequenced material: peripheral blood. This chain uses TRBV7-2 with TRBJ2-7, with TRBD1 matching 7 bases. CDR3 protein: CASSKTGVEQYF. Here the CDR3 DNA reads TGTGCCAGCAGCAAAACAGGGGTCGAGCAGTACTTC.